This record concerns one T cell receptor (beta chain) sequence. This specimen comes from a study of blood T cell repertoires in COVID-19. Study information: The study drew acute and convalescent COVID-19 samples from the United States, Italy and Spain. T cells, B-cell-depleted T cells, or PBMCs supplied cDNA or gDNA.

Trimming removed 7 bases from V and 0 bases from J, with 19 bases in between. The germline gives CDR1 SNHLY, CDR2 FYNNEI. This CDR3 comprises 16 residues. Authors' data handling: Estimated nucleated cell counts came from reference gene primer amplification. Sequencing used immunoSEQ multiplex PCR; TCRdb keeps in-frame clones, though not all of them. V, J and clone size reflect that table, while D and trimming were determined from the DNA. The sample contains fewer than 75,000 clones, approximately 87% of which appear only once. The receptor was isolated from a man in his forties or fifties with active COVID-19. This chain joins TRBV2 and TRBJ2-7; D perhaps matches TRBD2 (6 bases). Material for sequencing was peripheral blood. The CDR3 protein is CASNSQGLASSYEQYF. CDR3 sequence (DNA): TGTGCCAGCAACAGCCAGGGACTCGCTAGCTCCTACGAGCAGTACTTC. Using reference TRBV2 and TRBJ2-7 for the parts outside the CDR3, the full variable domain is EPEVTQTPSHQVTQMGQEVILRCVPISNHLYFYWYRQILGQKVEFLVSFYNNEISEKSEIFDDQFSVERPDGSNFTLKIRSTKLEDSAMYFCASNSQGLASSYEQYFGPGTRLTVT.